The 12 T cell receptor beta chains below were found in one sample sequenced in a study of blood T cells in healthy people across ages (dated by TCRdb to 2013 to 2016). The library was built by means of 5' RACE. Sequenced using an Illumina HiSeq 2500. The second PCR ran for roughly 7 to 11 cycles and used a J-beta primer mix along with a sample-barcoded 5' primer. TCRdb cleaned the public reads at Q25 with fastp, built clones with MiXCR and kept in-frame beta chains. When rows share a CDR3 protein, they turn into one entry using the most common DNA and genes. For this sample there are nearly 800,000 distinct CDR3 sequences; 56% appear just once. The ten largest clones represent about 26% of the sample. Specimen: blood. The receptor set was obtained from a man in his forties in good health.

CDR3: CASSVGTGLGEAFF. CDR3 nucleotide sequence: TGTGCCAGCAGCGTAGGTACAGGGCTTGGTGAAGCTTTCTTT. The chain links TRBV9 to TRBJ1-1; possibly TRBD1 for D (6 bases). Looked up from germline, CDR1 is SGDLS and CDR2 is YYNGEE. The CDR3 sequence is 14 residues long. V lost 0 bases and J lost 7, with 13 bases in between. Using reference TRBV9 and TRBJ1-1 for the parts outside the CDR3, the full variable domain is DSGVTQTPKHLITATGQRVTLRCSPRSGDLSVYWYQQSLDQGLQFLIQYYNGEERAKGNILERFSAQQFPDLHSELNLSSLELGDSALYFCASSVGTGLGEAFFGQGTRLTVV.

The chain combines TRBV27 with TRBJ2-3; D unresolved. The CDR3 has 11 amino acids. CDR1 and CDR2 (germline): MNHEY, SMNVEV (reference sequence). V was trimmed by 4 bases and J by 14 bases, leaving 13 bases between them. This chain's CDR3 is CASSSGLRRYF. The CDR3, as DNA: TGTGCCAGCAGTTCCGGTCTTAGGCGGTATTTT.

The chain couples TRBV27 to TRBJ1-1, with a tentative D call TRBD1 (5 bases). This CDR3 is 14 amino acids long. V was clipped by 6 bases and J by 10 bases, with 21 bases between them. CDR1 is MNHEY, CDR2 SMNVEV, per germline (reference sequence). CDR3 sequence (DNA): TGTGCCAGCAGCCCAAGGGGTCCCCCAAGGGGAGCTTTCTTT. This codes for CASSPRGPPRGAFF.

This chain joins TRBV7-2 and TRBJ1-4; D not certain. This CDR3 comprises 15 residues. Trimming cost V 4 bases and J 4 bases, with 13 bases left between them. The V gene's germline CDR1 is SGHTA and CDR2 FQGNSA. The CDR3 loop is CASSWGSGLNEKLFF. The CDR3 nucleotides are TGTGCCAGCAGCTGGGGATCGGGTCTTAATGAAAAACTGTTTTTT.

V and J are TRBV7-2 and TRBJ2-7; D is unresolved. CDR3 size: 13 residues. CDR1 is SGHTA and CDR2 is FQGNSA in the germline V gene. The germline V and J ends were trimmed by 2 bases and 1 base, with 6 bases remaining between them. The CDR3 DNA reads TGTGCCAGCAGCTTAAACCCTTCCTACGAGCAGTACTTC. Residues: CASSLNPSYEQYF. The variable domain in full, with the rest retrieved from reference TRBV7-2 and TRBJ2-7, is GAGVSQSPSNKVTEKGKDVELRCDPISGHTALYWYRQSLGQGLEFLIYFQGNSAPDKSGLPSDRFSAERTGGSVSTLTIQRTQQEDSAVYLCASSLNPSYEQYFGPGTRLTVT.

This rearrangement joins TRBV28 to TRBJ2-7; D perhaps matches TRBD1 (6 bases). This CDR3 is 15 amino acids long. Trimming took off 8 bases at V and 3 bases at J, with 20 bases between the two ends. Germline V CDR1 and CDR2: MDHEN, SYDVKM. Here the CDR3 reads CASRARGIGYYEQYF. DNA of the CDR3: TGTGCCAGCCGTGCTAGGGGGATCGGCTACTACGAGCAGTACTTC.

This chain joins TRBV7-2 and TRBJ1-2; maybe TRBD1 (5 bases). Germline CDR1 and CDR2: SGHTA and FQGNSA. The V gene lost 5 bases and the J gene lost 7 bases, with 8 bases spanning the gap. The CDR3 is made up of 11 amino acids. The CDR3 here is CASSPGAGYTF. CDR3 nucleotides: TGTGCCAGCAGCCCTGGGGCTGGCTACACCTTC.

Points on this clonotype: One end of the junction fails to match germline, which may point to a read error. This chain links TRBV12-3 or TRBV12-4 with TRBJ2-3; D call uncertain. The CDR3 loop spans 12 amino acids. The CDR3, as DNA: TGTGCCAGCATTTTAGAGGAAGACACGCAGTATTTT. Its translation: CASILEEDTQYF.

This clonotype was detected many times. Here the CDR3 reads CASSLVVEQYF. The CDR3 bases are TGTGCCAGCAGCTTAGTGGTCGAGCAGTACTTC. V gene TRBV7-2 combines with J gene TRBJ2-7; D unresolved. V dropped 1 base and J dropped 6 bases, with 4 bases sitting between them. CDR1 and CDR2 from the germline V gene are SGHTA and FQGNSA. This CDR3 spans 11 amino acids. Variable domain in full (rest from reference TRBV7-2 and TRBJ2-7): GAGVSQSPSNKVTEKGKDVELRCDPISGHTALYWYRQSLGQGLEFLIYFQGNSAPDKSGLPSDRFSAERTGGSVSTLTIQRTQQEDSAVYLCASSLVVEQYFGPGTRLTVT.

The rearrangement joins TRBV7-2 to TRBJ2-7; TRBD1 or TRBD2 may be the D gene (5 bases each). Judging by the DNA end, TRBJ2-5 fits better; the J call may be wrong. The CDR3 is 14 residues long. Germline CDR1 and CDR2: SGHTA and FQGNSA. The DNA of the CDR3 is TGTGCCAGCAGCCCAGGTCGGGGCCTGGAGACCCAGTACTTC. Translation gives CASSPGRGLETQYF.

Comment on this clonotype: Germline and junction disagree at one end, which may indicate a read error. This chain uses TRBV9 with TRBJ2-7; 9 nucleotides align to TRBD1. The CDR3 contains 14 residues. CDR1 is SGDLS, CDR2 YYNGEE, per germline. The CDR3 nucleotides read TGTGCCGGCAGCGTAAACAGGGGGCAGTCCGAGCAGTACTTC. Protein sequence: CAGSVNRGQSEQYF.

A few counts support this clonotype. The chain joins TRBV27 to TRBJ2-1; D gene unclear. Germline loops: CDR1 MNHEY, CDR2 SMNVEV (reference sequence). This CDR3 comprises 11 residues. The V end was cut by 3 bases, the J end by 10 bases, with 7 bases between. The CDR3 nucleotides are TGTGCCAGCAGTTTCGGTACGGAGCAGTTCTTC. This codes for CASSFGTEQFF.